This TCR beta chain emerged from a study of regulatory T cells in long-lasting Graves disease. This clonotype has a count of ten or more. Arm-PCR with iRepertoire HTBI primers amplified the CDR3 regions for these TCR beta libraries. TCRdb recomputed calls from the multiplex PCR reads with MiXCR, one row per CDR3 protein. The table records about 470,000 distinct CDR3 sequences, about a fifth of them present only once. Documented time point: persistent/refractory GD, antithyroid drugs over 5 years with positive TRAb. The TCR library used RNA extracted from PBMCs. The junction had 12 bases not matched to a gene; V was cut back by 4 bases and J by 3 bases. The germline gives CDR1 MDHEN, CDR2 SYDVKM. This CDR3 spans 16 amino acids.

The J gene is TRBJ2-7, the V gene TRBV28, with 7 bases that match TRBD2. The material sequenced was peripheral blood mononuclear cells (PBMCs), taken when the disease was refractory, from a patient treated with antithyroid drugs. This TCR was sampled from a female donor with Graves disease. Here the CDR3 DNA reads TGTGCCAGCAGTTACACCGCTCGGCGGGAGCTCTACGAGCAGTACTTC. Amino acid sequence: CASSYTARRELYEQYF.